Listed here are 18 T cell receptor beta chains from one sample, sequenced in a study of Graves' ophthalmopathy and Graves' hyperthyroidism. Amplification of the TCR beta CDR3 regions used RNA transcripts (as template). HTBI primers were used in a first-round RT-PCR, which preceded a second-round multiplex PCR. TCRdb re-derived calls from the multiplex PCR reads in MiXCR, one entry per CDR3 protein. This table holds almost 750,000 distinct CDR3 sequences, about 44% found once. Sequencing was performed on peripheral blood. The receptors shown here come from an adult man with Graves' ophthalmopathy.

This clonotype was seen only a few times. This rearrangement joins TRBV2 to TRBJ2-2, with D possibly TRBD2 on 6 matching bases. In germline, CDR1 is SNHLY, CDR2 FYNNEI. V gave up 7 bases and J gave up 3 bases, with 12 bases separating them. The length of the CDR3 is 14 residues. The DNA for the CDR3 is TGTGCCAGCACTGTAGCGGTAGACACCGGGGAGCTGTTTTTT. This sequence encodes CASTVAVDTGELFF.

The CDR3 DNA reads TGCAGTTCCGGCTCAGGACAGGGGAACTATGGCTACACCTTC. Translation gives CSSGSGQGNYGYTF. The chain couples TRBV20-1 to TRBJ1-2; 9 bases match TRBD1. V shed 8 bases, J shed 2 bases, and the junction held 9 bases outside the gene matches. Germline values: CDR1 DFQATT, CDR2 SNEGSKA (reference sequence). CDR3 length: 14 amino acids.

This clonotype was recorded many times. The rearrangement uses TRBV29-1 and TRBJ1-2, with D perhaps matching TRBD1 (6 bases). The length of the CDR3 is 15 residues. Germline V gives CDR1 SQVTM, CDR2 ANQGSEA. V was cut by 0 bases and J by 2 bases, with 13 bases left in between. This CDR3 reads CSVEDYKDSNYGYTF. CDR3 DNA: TGCAGCGTTGAAGATTATAAGGACAGCAACTATGGCTACACCTTC.

In its sample, this clonotype was seen many times. This rearrangement joins TRBV7-9 to TRBJ2-5; D remains ambiguous. V was pared by 4 bases and J by 1 base, with 7 bases between. CDR3 size: 13 residues. Germline CDR1 reads SEHNR; CDR2 reads FQNEAQ (reference sequence). In DNA, the CDR3 is TGTGCCAGCAGCTCGTCTACCCAAGAGACCCAGTACTTC. Amino acids: CASSSSTQETQYF.

This clonotype was recorded at least ten times. J is TRBJ2-5 and V is TRBV19; 10 bases map to TRBD1. CDR3 length: 13 residues. Germline CDR1 is LNHDA and CDR2 is SQIVND (reference sequence). After removal of 5 bases from V and 4 bases from J, the junction contained 1 base not matched to a gene. CDR3 sequence (DNA): TGTGCCAGTAGTGACAGGGGGCGAGAGACCCAGTACTTC. Residues: CASSDRGRETQYF.

This clonotype was detected many times. The chain couples TRBV7-9 to TRBJ2-5; no firm D call. Germline V lookup: CDR1 SEHNR, CDR2 FQNEAQ (reference sequence). V was shortened by 5 bases and J by 4 bases, with 20 bases between the two germline ends. The CDR3 is 16 amino acids. The CDR3, as DNA: TGTGCCAGCAGCCGACCCCTGACCCAGGACGGAGAGACCCAGTACTTC. It translates to CASSRPLTQDGETQYF.

Points on this clonotype: The junction departs from germline at one end; a sequencing error may be responsible. The chain is built from TRBV10-3 and TRBJ2-7, with 12 bases matching TRBD2. Germline-derived CDR1 and CDR2 are ENHRY and SYGVKD. CDR3 length: 17 residues. In nucleotides, the CDR3 is TGTGCCAGCAGTACAACCTACGGGACTAGCGGGTACTACGAGCAGTACTTC. Its translation: CASSTTYGTSGYYEQYF.

The chain combines TRBV20-1 with TRBJ1-4; D gene unclear. The germline V gene encodes CDR1 DFQATT and CDR2 SNEGSKA (reference sequence). The length of the CDR3 is 13 residues. The V gene lost 0 bases and the J gene lost 8 bases, with 10 bases spanning the gap. CDR3 amino acids: CSARDGRGEKLFF. The CDR3 DNA follows: TGCAGTGCTAGAGACGGCCGAGGCGAAAAACTGTTTTTT.

This clonotype was counted a few times. This chain connects TRBV12-5 to TRBJ2-5, with 9 nucleotides matching TRBD1. The junction had 4 bases not matched to a gene; V was cut back by 5 bases and J by 6 bases. This CDR3 comprises 13 residues. CDR1 LGHNT and CDR2 FRNRAP come from the germline V gene. DNA of the CDR3: TGTGCTAGTGGTGGCGACAGGGGGAAGACCCAGTACTTC. Its protein is CASGGDRGKTQYF.

The chain links TRBV29-1 to TRBJ1-3; 7 bases align to TRBD1. Germline CDR1 SQVTM, CDR2 ANQGSEA. This CDR3 region has 13 residues. As DNA, the CDR3 is TGCAGTTACAGGGGAAGCCCTGGAAACACCATATATTTT. Translating it yields CSYRGSPGNTIYF.

As concerns this clonotype: A much larger clone sits a single nucleotide away, making a read error possible. The V gene is TRBV20-1, the J gene TRBJ2-7, with 10 positions matching TRBD1. CDR3 length equals 13 residues. The germline V gene encodes CDR1 DFQATT and CDR2 SNEGSKA (reference sequence). In DNA, the CDR3 is TGCAGCCAGAAAGGGACAGGGGATTACGGGCAGTACTTC. Translation: CSQKGTGDYGQYF.

V gene TRBV6-1 combines with J gene TRBJ2-5, with no clear D. The V and J ends lost 5 bases and 3 bases respectively, with 16 bases between them. Germline assignment: CDR1 MNHNS and CDR2 SASEGT. The CDR3 runs to 15 residues. The CDR3 DNA reads as TGTGCCAGCAGTTCCCCCGCGATTGGCGAAGAGACCCAGTACTTC. Translating gives CASSSPAIGEETQYF.

Concerning this clonotype: This may come from a read error, since a much larger clone is one base off. The chain couples TRBV10-1 to TRBJ1-1, with TRBD1 as a possible D gene (5 bases). Between the trimmed V and J ends, which lost 3 bases and 2 bases, there was a span of 16 bases. CDR1 and CDR2 (germline): WNHNN, SYGVQD (reference sequence). The CDR3 runs 16 residues. CDR3 amino acids: CASSEDKGRVNTEAFF. CDR3 bases: TGCGCCAGCAGTGAAGATAAAGGCAGGGTAAACACTGAAGCTTTCTTT.

The V gene is TRBV5-4, the J gene TRBJ1-2; perhaps TRBD1 as D (5 bases). Germline-derived CDR1 and CDR2 are SGHNT and YYREEE (reference sequence). V was cut by 3 bases and J by 0 bases, with 15 bases left in between. The CDR3 has 16 amino acids. DNA of the CDR3: TGTGCCAGCAGCTCTAGCCCGGGGGACTCTAACTATGGCTACACCTTC. Protein sequence: CASSSSPGDSNYGYTF.

The gene calls are TRBV7-9 and TRBJ2-7; D is perhaps TRBD1 (6 bases). Germline CDR1 is SEHNR and CDR2 is FQNEAQ (reference sequence). Trimming shortened V by 5 bases and J by 3 bases, and 20 bases separated the two germline ends. The CDR3 runs to 16 residues. CDR3 DNA: TGTGCCAGCAGCGCCTTTAAACAGGGACGGGTCTACGAGCAGTACTTC. It encodes CASSAFKQGRVYEQYF.

Regarding this clonotype: At one boundary the junction diverges from the germline segment, which might be a read error. This sequence joins TRBV5-1 and TRBJ2-2; TRBD2 is a possible D gene (6 bases). Germline V gene data show CDR1 as SGHRS and CDR2 as YFSETQ. The CDR3 length is 14 residues. The CDR3, as DNA: TGCGCCAGCAGCTCAGGCCCATCGGGCGGGGAGCCGTTTTTT. Residues: CASSSGPSGGEPFF.

This clonotype was found many times. The chain recombines TRBV7-9 with TRBJ2-5; 9 bases are a match to TRBD2. Germline V gene data show CDR1 as SEHNR and CDR2 as FQNEAQ (reference sequence). The CDR3 is 14 amino acids. Trimming at V came to 7 bases and at J to 3 bases, leaving 6 bases not matched to a gene. The CDR3 protein is CASKGGGGKETQYF. CDR3 nucleotides: TGTGCCAGCAAAGGCGGGGGGGGGAAAGAGACCCAGTACTTC.

This clonotype appeared many times. The chain combines TRBV29-1 with TRBJ2-7; D perhaps matches TRBD1 (6 bases). Germline CDR1 SQVTM, CDR2 ANQGSEA. CDR3 length equals 12 residues. V lost 4 bases to trimming and J lost 5 bases, with 12 bases between them. The CDR3 DNA reads as TGCAGCGTTGGGGACATGCTCCACGAGCAGTACTTC. Translating gives CSVGDMLHEQYF.